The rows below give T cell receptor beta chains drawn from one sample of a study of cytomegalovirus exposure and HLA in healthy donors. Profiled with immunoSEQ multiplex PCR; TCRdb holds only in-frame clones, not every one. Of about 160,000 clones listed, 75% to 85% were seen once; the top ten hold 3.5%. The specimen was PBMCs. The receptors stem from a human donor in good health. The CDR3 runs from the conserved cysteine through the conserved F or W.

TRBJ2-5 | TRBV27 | CASSSRIRGEETQYF
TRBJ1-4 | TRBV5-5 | CASSQGSRRLFF
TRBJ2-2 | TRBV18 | CASSPPSLLNTGELFF
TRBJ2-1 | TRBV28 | CASSPTGWNDNEQFF
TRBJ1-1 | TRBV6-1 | CASSERSDIGETEAFF
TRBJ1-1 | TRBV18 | CASSPGTGRLAEAFF
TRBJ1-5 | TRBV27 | CASSLFMDSSNQPQHF
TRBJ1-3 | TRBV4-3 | CASSQGWTGRISGNTIYF
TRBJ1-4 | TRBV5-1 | CASRRTGGRNEKLFF
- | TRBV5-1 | CASSLGAGQGGSYEQYF